This T cell receptor (beta chain) was documented in a study of early T cells in non-severe SARS-CoV-2 infection. This clonotype showed up many times. TCRdb re-called the 5' RACE reads through MiXCR, storing one row per CDR3 protein. Here the sample spans nearly 70,000 distinct CDR3 sequences, 4% to 6% being singletons. There are 14 residues in the CDR3. Germline V lookup: CDR1 SGHVS, CDR2 FNYEAQ. V was shortened by 5 bases and J by 2 bases, with 13 bases between the two germline ends. This clonotype was obtained from an adult who was a healthcare worker with PCR-confirmed SARS-CoV-2 infection or an uninfected control (not recorded which). The donor label of this sample is uncertain. The sample was whole blood, taken at baseline. The chain uses TRBV7-6 and TRBJ2-7; D unresolved. CDR3 coding DNA: TGTGCCAGCAGCCTCGACATATCCCCCTACGAGCAGTACTTC. It yields the protein CASSLDISPYEQYF.